The 24 T cell receptor beta chains listed next were all sequenced from one sample in a study of cytomegalovirus exposure and HLA in healthy donors. Data came from immunoSEQ multiplex PCR; TCRdb stores just in-frame clones and leaves some out. The sample holds tens of thousands of clones, 94% seen once. Sample: PBMCs. These receptors came from a man younger than 35 in good health and CMV-seropositive.

This chain links TRBV28 with TRBJ2-1; 15 nucleotides line up with TRBD2. Germline lookup yields CDR1 MDHEN and CDR2 SYDVKM. CDR3 length: 19 residues. V was clipped by 5 bases and J by 0 bases; unmatched bases: 8. The CDR3 DNA reads as TGTGCCAGCAGTCCCCAGGGGACTAGCGGGGGGAGCTCCTACAATGAGCAGTTCTTC. Its protein is CASSPQGTSGGSSYNEQFF.

The rearrangement uses TRBV5-6 and TRBJ2-3; D might be TRBD1 (6 bases). V was trimmed by 5 bases and J by 8 bases, leaving 12 bases between them. Looked up from germline, CDR1 is SGHDT and CDR2 is YYEEEE. CDR3 size: 12 residues. The CDR3 region is CASSQQGTTQYF. For the CDR3, the DNA is TGTGCCAGCAGTCAACAGGGTACTACGCAGTATTTT.

This chain joins TRBV4-1 and TRBJ2-5; 12 nucleotides align to TRBD2. From germline, CDR1 is MGHRA and CDR2 YSYEKL. The trim removed 4 bases at V and 2 bases at J, leaving 2 bases unmatched. The CDR3 covers 15 residues. The CDR3 region is CASSLLAGGQETQYF. For the CDR3, the DNA is TGCGCCAGCAGCCTGCTAGCGGGAGGGCAAGAGACCCAGTACTTC.

The J gene is TRBJ1-1, the V gene TRBV28; D not resolved. Germline V gene sequence: CDR1 MDHEN, CDR2 SYDVKM. This CDR3 is 15 amino acids long. With 2 bases removed from V and 3 bases from J, the gap between germline ends came to 13 bases. CDR3 residues: CASSLGHGRDTEAFF. The CDR3 DNA reads TGTGCCAGCAGTTTAGGGCACGGGAGGGACACTGAAGCTTTCTTT.

The V gene is TRBV6-4, the J gene TRBJ2-3, with TRBD2 matching over 9 bases. From germline, CDR1 is MRHNA and CDR2 SNTAGT. CDR3 length: 15 residues. Trimming at V came to 3 bases and at J to 5 bases, leaving 6 bases not matched to a gene. In nucleotides, the CDR3 is TGTGCCAGCAGTGAAGTAGCGGGAGCGGGAGATACGCAGTATTTT. This sequence encodes CASSEVAGAGDTQYF.

The chain uses TRBV6-1 and TRBJ2-7, with D uncertain. CDR1 is MNHNS and CDR2 is SASEGT in the germline V gene. This CDR3 contains 11 residues. V was clipped by 9 bases and J by 1 base, with 7 bases between them. CDR3 in DNA: TGTGCCAGTTCAATTTCCTACGAGCAGTACTTC. Protein: CASSISYEQYF.

The chain has TRBV5-6 and TRBJ2-7; the D is unclear. Trimming left V 2 bases short and J 2 bases short, with 11 bases between. The length of the CDR3 is 14 residues. The germline V gene has CDR1 SGHDT and CDR2 YYEEEE. CDR3 sequence reads: CASSFPDLTYEQYF. CDR3 DNA: TGTGCCAGCAGCTTCCCAGATTTAACCTACGAGCAGTACTTC. The whole variable domain, filled in from reference TRBV5-6 and TRBJ2-7, reads DAGVTQSPTHLIKTRGQQVTLRCSPKSGHDTVSWYQQALGQGPQFIFQYYEEEERQRGNFPDRFSGHQFPNYSSELNVNALLLGDSALYLCASSFPDLTYEQYFGPGTRLTVT.

This sequence joins TRBV27 and TRBJ2-1, with 13 positions matching TRBD2. This CDR3 has 15 residues. V gave up 3 bases and J gave up 7 bases; unmatched junction bases: 3. CDR1 and CDR2 (germline): MNHEY, SMNVEV (reference sequence). The DNA for the CDR3 is TGTGCCAGCAGTTTGCAGACTAGCGGGGGGAATGAGCAGTTCTTC. This encodes CASSLQTSGGNEQFF.

The chain uses TRBV11-2 and TRBJ1-2, with D possibly matching TRBD1 (6 bases). The length of the CDR3 is 14 residues. CDR1 is SGHAT, CDR2 FQNNGV, per germline. Trimming pared 8 bases from V and 0 bases from J, leaving 13 bases between. The CDR3 DNA is TGTGCCAGCTCCGCCACAGGGACTAACTATGGCTACACCTTC. Translated: CASSATGTNYGYTF.

The V call is TRBV28, the J call TRBJ2-6, with 13 bases aligning to TRBD2. The CDR3 runs 17 residues. V dropped 8 bases and J dropped 3; count of bases not matched to a gene: 7. Germline V lookup: CDR1 MDHEN, CDR2 SYDVKM. In DNA, the CDR3 is TGTGCCAGCGGTACACTAGCGGGAGGGGGTGGGGCCAACGTCCTGACTTTC. Residues: CASGTLAGGGGANVLTF.

The chain has TRBV7-9 and TRBJ1-1; D is unresolved. Per the germline V gene, CDR1 is SEHNR and CDR2 is FQNEAQ (reference sequence). The ends were cut back, 1 base at V and 6 bases at J, with 6 bases in the middle. The CDR3 is made up of 12 amino acids. The chain's CDR3 is CASSLDQSEAFF. For the CDR3, the DNA is TGTGCCAGCAGCTTAGACCAGTCTGAAGCTTTCTTT.

This clone is a singleton in its sample. The rearrangement joins TRBV6-5 to TRBJ1-2; unclear D gene. This CDR3 region has 13 residues. V lost 0 bases and J lost 7, with 9 bases in between. Germline V lookup: CDR1 MNHEY, CDR2 SVGAGI. The CDR3 is CASSYSHVAGYTF. In nucleotides, the CDR3 is TGTGCCAGCAGTTACTCCCACGTGGCTGGCTACACCTTC.

V and J are TRBV10-3 and TRBJ2-7, with D tentatively TRBD2 (5 bases). CDR1 is ENHRY and CDR2 is SYGVKD in the germline V gene. V was trimmed by 5 bases and J by 0 bases, leaving 8 bases between them. This CDR3 comprises 13 residues. The CDR3 region has the DNA TGTGCCATCAGTCCTACTAGCTCCTACGAGCAGTACTTC. Translating it yields CAISPTSSYEQYF.

The chain carries TRBV5-4 and TRBJ2-2; TRBD1 matches at 8 bases. CDR3 length equals 16 residues. The V gene's germline CDR1 is SGHNT and CDR2 YYREEE (reference sequence). The J segment lost 2 bases and the V segment lost 7 bases, leaving 10 bases of the junction unmatched. CDR3 nucleotide sequence: TGTGCCAGCCACCCAGGGGGCAGGGTAAACACCGGGGAGCTGTTTTTT. As protein: CASHPGGRVNTGELFF.

V usage is TRBV15 and J usage is TRBJ2-1; D is perhaps TRBD2 (7 bases). Trimming took off 6 bases at V and 0 bases at J, with 9 bases between the two ends. Germline lookup yields CDR1 LNHNV and CDR2 YYDKDF (reference sequence). There are 14 residues in the CDR3. The CDR3 sequence is CATRGGASYNEQFF. The DNA for the CDR3 is TGTGCCACCAGAGGGGGGGCCTCCTACAATGAGCAGTTCTTC. The entire variable domain, with the rest obtained from reference TRBV15 and TRBJ2-1, is as follows: DAMVIQNPRYQVTQFGKPVTLSCSQTLNHNVMYWYQQKSSQAPKLLFHYYDKDFNNEADTPDNFQSRRPNTSFCFLDIRSPGLGDTAMYLCATRGGASYNEQFFGPGTRLTVL.

The chain recombines TRBV29-1 with TRBJ1-2; TRBD1 matches 9 bases. V shed 2 bases and J 0 bases; nucleotides not matched to a gene: 7. Germline lookup yields CDR1 SQVTM and CDR2 ANQGSEA. This CDR3 contains 16 residues. CDR3 coding DNA: TGCAGCGTTGAACCCCCGGGACAGGGCACTAACTATGGCTACACCTTC. It yields the protein CSVEPPGQGTNYGYTF. Variable domain in full (rest from reference TRBV29-1 and TRBJ1-2): SAVISQKPSRDICQRGTSLTIQCQVDSQVTMMFWYRQQPGQSLTLIATANQGSEATYESGFVIDKFPISRPNLTFSTLTVSNMSPEDSSIYLCSVEPPGQGTNYGYTFGSGTRLTVV.

This chain joins TRBV30 and TRBJ2-1; 10 bases are a match to TRBD2. The trim removed 0 bases at V and 7 bases at J, leaving 9 bases unmatched. This CDR3 has 16 amino acids. The germline CDR1 and CDR2 sequences are GTSNPN and SVGIG (reference sequence). The CDR3 sequence: CAWSVAGGPRGNEQFF. The CDR3 bases are TGTGCCTGGAGTGTAGCGGGAGGGCCTCGGGGAAATGAGCAGTTCTTC.

This clone was observed once. The rearrangement joins TRBV7-9 to TRBJ2-3, with 10 bases lining up with TRBD2. From germline, CDR1 is SEHNR and CDR2 FQNEAQ (reference sequence). The CDR3 is 16 residues long. The trim removed 2 bases at V and 4 bases at J, leaving 6 bases unmatched. The CDR3 here is CASSLPASGSPDTQYF. The CDR3 bases are TGTGCCAGCAGCTTACCGGCTAGCGGGAGCCCAGATACGCAGTATTTT.

This chain links TRBV6-5 with TRBJ2-7; no clear D. Between the trimmed V and J ends, which lost 6 bases and 2 bases, there was a span of 14 bases. The germline V gene has CDR1 MNHEY and CDR2 SVGAGI. The CDR3 is 14 residues long. The CDR3, as DNA: TGTGCCAGCAGCCCCGCCCATGGCACCTACGAGCAGTACTTC. Translation: CASSPAHGTYEQYF.

V gene TRBV9 combines with J gene TRBJ2-1; 10 positions agree with TRBD2. Germline values: CDR1 SGDLS, CDR2 YYNGEE. The CDR3 length is 16 residues. V shed 0 bases and J 4 bases; nucleotides not matched to a gene: 4. CDR3 sequence: CASSVEGSGRYNEQFF. In DNA, the CDR3 is TGTGCCAGCAGCGTAGAGGGTAGCGGGAGGTACAATGAGCAGTTCTTC.

This clone was detected once. Different DNA sequences within this sample yield the same CDR3. This chain connects TRBV2 to TRBJ2-7; D gene ambiguous. This CDR3 spans 10 amino acids. The V and J ends lost 5 bases and 6 bases respectively, with 5 bases between them. Germline CDR1 and CDR2: SNHLY and FYNNEI. CDR3 in DNA: TGTGCCAGCAGTTCGGGCGAGCAGTACTTC. Residues: CASSSGEQYF.

V usage is TRBV6-5 and J usage is TRBJ2-1; D is unclear. Trimming left V 6 bases short and J 5 bases short, with 14 bases between. The CDR3 loop spans 14 amino acids. Germline CDR1 MNHEY, CDR2 SVGAGI. In nucleotides, the CDR3 is TGTGCCAGCAGACGCCGTCGAGAGGACAATGAGCAGTTCTTC. Protein sequence: CASRRRREDNEQFF.

This clone was seen once. The V and J genes are TRBV14 and TRBJ2-7; D is possibly TRBD1 (5 bases). This CDR3 has 12 amino acids. The germline gives CDR1 SGHDN, CDR2 FVKESK. The V gene lost 4 bases and the J gene lost 3 bases, with 7 bases spanning the gap. CDR3 sequence reads: CASSPQGYEQYF. CDR3 bases: TGTGCCAGCAGCCCGCAGGGCTACGAGCAGTACTTC.

The V gene is TRBV11-2, the J gene TRBJ2-7; 9 bases line up with TRBD2. Germline loops: CDR1 SGHAT, CDR2 FQNNGV. J lost 6 bases, V lost 3 bases, and 3 bases had no gene match. The CDR3 consists of 13 residues. DNA for the CDR3: TGTGCCAGCAGCTTGGGACTAGCTGCCGAGCAGTACTTC. Translating gives CASSLGLAAEQYF.